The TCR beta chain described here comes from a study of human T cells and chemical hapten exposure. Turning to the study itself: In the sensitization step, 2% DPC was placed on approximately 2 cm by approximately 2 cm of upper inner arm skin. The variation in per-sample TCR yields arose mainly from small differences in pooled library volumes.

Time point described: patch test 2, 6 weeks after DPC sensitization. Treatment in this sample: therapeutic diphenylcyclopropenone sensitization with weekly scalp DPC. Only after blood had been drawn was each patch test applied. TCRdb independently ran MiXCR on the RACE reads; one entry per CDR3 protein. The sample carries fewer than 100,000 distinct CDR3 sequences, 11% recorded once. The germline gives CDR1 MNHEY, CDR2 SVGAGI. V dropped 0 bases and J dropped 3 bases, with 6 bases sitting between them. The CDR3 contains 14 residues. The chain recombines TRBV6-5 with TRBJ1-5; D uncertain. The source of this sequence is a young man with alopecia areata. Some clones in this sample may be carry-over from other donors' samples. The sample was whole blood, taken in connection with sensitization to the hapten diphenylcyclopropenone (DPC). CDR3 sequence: CASSYSIYNQPQHF. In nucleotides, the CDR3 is TGTGCCAGCAGTTACTCGATATACAATCAGCCCCAGCATTTT.